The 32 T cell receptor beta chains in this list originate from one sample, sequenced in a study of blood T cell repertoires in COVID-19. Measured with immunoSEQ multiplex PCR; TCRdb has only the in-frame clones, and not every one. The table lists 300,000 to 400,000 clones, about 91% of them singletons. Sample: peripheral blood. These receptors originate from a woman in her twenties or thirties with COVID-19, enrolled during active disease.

CDR3 amino acids: CASSRSVGGRWSNEKLFF. As DNA, the CDR3 is TGTGCCAGTAGTAGATCCGTCGGGGGGCGCTGGTCGAATGAAAAACTGTTTTTT. J is TRBJ1-4 and V is TRBV19, with a tentative D call TRBD1 (6 bases). CDR3 size: 18 residues. CDR1 and CDR2 from the germline V gene are LNHDA and SQIVND (reference sequence). Deletions cut 4 bases from V and 5 bases from J, with 23 bases between.

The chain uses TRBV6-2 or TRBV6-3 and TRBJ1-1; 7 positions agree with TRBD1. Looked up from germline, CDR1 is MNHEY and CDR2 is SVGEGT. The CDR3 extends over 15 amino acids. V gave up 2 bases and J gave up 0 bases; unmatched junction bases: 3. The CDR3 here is CASSYGGQMNTEAFF. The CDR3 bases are TGTGCCAGCAGTTACGGGGGACAGATGAACACTGAAGCTTTCTTT.

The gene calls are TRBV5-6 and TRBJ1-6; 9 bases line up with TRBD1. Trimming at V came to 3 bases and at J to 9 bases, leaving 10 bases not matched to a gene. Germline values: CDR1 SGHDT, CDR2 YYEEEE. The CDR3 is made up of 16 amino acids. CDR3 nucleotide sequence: TGTGCCAGCAGCTACTTGACGGGACAGGGCGGTTCACCCCTCCACTTT. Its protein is CASSYLTGQGGSPLHF.

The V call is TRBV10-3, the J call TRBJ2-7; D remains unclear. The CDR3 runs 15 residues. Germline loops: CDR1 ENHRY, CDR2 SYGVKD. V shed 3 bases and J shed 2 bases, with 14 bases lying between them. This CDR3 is CAISDVGGKTYEQYF. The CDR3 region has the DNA TGTGCCATCAGTGATGTTGGCGGCAAGACCTACGAGCAGTACTTC.

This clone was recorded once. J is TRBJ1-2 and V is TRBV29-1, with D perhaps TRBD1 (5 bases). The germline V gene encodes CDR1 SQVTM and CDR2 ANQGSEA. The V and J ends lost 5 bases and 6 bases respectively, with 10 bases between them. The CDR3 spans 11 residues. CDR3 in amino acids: CSVQGVDGYTF. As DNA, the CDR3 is TGCAGCGTTCAGGGTGTGGATGGCTACACCTTC.

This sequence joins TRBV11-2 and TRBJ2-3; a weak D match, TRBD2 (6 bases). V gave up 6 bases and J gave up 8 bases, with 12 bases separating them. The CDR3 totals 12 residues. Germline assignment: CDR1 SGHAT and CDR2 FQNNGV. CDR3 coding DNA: TGTGCCAGCAGTAGTCCGGGAGCTACGCAGTATTTT. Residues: CASSSPGATQYF. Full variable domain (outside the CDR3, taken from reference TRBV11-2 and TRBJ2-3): EAGVAQSPRYKIIEKRQSVAFWCNPISGHATLYWYQQILGQGPKLLIQFQNNGVVDDSQLPKDRFSAERLKGVDSTLKIQPAKLEDSAVYLCASSSPGATQYFGPGTRLTVL.

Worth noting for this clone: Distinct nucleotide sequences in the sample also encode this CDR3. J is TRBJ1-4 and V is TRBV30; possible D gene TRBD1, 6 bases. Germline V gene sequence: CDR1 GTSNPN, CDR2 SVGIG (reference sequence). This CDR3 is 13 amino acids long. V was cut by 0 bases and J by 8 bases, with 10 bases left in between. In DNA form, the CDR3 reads TGTGCCTGGAGTGTACAGGGTGGAGAAAAACTGTTTTTT. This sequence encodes CAWSVQGGEKLFF.

DNA of the CDR3: TGTGCCAGCAGCCCTAGGACAGGGGCCGGCACTGAAGCTTTCTTT. Protein: CASSPRTGAGTEAFF. V gene TRBV11-1 combines with J gene TRBJ1-1; 9 nucleotides agree with TRBD1. This CDR3 has 15 residues. Germline CDR1 SGHAT, CDR2 FQDESV (reference sequence). Losses at the gene ends were 5 bases for V and 4 bases for J; bases not matched to a gene: 8.

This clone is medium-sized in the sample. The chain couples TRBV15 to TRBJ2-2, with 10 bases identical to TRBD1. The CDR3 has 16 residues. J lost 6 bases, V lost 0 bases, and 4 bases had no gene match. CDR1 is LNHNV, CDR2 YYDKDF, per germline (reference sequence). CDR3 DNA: TGTGCCACCAGCAGAGATGTTGGGACAGGGGCCGGGGAGCTGTTTTTT. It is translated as CATSRDVGTGAGELFF. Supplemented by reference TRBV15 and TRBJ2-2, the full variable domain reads DAMVIQNPRYQVTQFGKPVTLSCSQTLNHNVMYWYQQKSSQAPKLLFHYYDKDFNNEADTPDNFQSRRPNTSFCFLDIRSPGLGDTAMYLCATSRDVGTGAGELFFGEGSRLTVL.

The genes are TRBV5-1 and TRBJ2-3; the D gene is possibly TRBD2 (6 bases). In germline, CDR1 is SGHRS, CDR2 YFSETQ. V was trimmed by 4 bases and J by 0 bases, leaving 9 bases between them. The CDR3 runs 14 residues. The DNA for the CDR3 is TGCGCCAGCAGCCCGGGGGATAGCACAGATACGCAGTATTTT. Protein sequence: CASSPGDSTDTQYF. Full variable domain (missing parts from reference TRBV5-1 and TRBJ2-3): KAGVTQTPRYLIKTRGQQVTLSCSPISGHRSVSWYQQTPGQGLQFLFEYFSETQRNKGNFPGRFSGRQFSNSRSEMNVSTLELGDSALYLCASSPGDSTDTQYFGPGTRLTVL.

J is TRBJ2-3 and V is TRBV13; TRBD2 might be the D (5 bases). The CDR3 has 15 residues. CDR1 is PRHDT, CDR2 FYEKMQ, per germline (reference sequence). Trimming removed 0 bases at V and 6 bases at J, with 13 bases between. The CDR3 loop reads CASSLGLGSADTQYF. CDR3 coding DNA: TGTGCCAGCAGCTTAGGCCTAGGTAGCGCCGATACGCAGTATTTT.

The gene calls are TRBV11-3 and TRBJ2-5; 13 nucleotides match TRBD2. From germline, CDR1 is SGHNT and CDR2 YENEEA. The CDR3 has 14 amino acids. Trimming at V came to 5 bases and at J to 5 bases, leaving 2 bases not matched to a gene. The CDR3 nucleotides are TGTGCCAGCAGCCCGGGACTAGCGGGGGAGACCCAGTACTTC. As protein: CASSPGLAGETQYF.

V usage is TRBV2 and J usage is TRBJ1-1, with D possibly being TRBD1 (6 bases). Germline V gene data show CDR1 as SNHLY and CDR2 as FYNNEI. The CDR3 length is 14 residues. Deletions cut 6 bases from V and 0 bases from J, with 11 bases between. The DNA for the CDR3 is TGTGCCAGCAGCAGGGGCTTCTTGAACACTGAAGCTTTCTTT. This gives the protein CASSRGFLNTEAFF.

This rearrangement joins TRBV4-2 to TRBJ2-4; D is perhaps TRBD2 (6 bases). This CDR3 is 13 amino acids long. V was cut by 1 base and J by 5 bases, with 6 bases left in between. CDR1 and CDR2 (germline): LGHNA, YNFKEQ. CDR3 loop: CASSQGGENIQYF. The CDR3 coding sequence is TGTGCCAGCAGCCAAGGGGGGGAAAACATTCAGTACTTC.

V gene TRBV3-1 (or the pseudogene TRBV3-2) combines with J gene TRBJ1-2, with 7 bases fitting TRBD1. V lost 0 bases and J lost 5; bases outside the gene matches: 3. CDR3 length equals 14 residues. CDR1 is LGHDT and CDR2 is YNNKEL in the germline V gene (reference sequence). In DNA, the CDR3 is TGTGCCAGCAGCCAAGATCAGGGGGGATATGGCTACACCTTC. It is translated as CASSQDQGGYGYTF.

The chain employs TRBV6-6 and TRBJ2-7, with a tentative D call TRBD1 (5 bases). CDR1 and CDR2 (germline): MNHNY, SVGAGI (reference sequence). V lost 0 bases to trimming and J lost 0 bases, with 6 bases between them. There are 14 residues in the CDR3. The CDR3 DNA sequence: TGTGCCAGCAGTTACTCAGGGGACTCCTACGAGCAGTACTTC. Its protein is CASSYSGDSYEQYF.

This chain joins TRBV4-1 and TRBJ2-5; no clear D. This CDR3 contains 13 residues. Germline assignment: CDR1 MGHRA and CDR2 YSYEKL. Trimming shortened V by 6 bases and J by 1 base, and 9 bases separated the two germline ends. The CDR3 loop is CASSYLVQETQYF. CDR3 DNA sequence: TGCGCCAGCAGTTATTTAGTCCAAGAGACCCAGTACTTC.

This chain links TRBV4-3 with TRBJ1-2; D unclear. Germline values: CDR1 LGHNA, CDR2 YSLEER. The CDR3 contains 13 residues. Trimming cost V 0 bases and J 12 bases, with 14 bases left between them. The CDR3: CASSQDARRPDTF. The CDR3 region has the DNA TGCGCCAGCAGCCAAGATGCTAGGAGGCCGGACACCTTC.

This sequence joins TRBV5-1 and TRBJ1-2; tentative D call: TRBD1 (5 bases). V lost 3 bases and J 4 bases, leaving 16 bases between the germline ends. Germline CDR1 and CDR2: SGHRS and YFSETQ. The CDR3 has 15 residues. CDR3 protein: CASSYTGSPLYGYTF. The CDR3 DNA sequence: TGCGCCAGCAGCTATACAGGTTCACCACTCTATGGCTACACCTTC. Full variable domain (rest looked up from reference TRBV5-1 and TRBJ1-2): KAGVTQTPRYLIKTRGQQVTLSCSPISGHRSVSWYQQTPGQGLQFLFEYFSETQRNKGNFPGRFSGRQFSNSRSEMNVSTLELGDSALYLCASSYTGSPLYGYTFGSGTRLTVV.

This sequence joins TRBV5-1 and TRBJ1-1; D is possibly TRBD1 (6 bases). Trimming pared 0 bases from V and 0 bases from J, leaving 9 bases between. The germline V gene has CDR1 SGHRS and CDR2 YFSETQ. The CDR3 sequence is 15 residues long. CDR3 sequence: CASSLDQGMNTEAFF. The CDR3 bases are TGCGCCAGCAGCTTGGATCAGGGGATGAACACTGAAGCTTTCTTT. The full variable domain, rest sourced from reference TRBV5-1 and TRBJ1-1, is KAGVTQTPRYLIKTRGQQVTLSCSPISGHRSVSWYQQTPGQGLQFLFEYFSETQRNKGNFPGRFSGRQFSNSRSEMNVSTLELGDSALYLCASSLDQGMNTEAFFGQGTRLTVV.

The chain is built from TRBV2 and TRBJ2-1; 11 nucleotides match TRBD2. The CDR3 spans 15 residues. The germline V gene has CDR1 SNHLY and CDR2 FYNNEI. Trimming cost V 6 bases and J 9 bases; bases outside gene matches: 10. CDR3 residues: CASSPRTSGSSEQFF. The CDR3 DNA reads TGTGCCAGCAGCCCCCGGACTAGCGGGTCCAGTGAGCAGTTCTTC.

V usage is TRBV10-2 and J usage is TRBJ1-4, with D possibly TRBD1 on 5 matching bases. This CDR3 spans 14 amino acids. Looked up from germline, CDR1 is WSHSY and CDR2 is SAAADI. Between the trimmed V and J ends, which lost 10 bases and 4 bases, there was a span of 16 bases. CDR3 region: CATREGAYNEKLFF. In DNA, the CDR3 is TGCGCCACCAGGGAAGGGGCCTATAATGAAAAACTGTTTTTT.

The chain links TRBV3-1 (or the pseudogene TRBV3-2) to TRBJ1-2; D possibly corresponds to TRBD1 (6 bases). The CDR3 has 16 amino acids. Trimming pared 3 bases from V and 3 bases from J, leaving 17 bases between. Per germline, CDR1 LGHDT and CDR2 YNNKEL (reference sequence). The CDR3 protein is CASSQGGIGQYYGYTF. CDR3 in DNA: TGTGCCAGCAGCCAGGGTGGAATCGGACAGTACTATGGCTACACCTTC.

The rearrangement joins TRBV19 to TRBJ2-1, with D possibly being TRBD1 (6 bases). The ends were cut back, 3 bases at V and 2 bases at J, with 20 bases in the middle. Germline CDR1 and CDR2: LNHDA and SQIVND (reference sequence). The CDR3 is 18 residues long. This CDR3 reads CASSIFSLQGPTYNEQFF. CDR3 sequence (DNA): TGTGCCAGTAGTATCTTTTCCCTTCAGGGGCCTACCTACAATGAGCAGTTCTTC.

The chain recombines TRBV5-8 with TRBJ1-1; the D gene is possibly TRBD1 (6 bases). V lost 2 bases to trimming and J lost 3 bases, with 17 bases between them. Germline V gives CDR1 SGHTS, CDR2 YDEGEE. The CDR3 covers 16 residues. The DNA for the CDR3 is TGTGCCAGCAGCTTCGGGAGGCGGGGGGCTGACACTGAAGCTTTCTTT. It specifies CASSFGRRGADTEAFF.

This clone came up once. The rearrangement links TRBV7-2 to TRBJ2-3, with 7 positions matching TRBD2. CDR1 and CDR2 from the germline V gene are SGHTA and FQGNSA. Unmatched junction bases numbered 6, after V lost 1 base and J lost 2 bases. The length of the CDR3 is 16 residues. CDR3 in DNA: TGTGCCAGCAGCTTAGGAGCTAGCGGTTTCACAGATACGCAGTATTTT. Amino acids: CASSLGASGFTDTQYF.

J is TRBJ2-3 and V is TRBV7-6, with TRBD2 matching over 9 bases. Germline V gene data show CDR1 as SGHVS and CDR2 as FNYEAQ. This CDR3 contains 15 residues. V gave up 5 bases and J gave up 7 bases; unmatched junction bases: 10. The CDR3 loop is CASSPWASGANTQYF. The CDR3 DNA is TGTGCCAGCAGCCCATGGGCTAGCGGGGCAAATACGCAGTATTTT.

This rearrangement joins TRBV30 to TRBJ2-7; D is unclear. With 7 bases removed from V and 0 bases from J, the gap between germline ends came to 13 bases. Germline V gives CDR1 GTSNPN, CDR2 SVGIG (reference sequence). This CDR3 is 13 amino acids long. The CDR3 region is CASERASSYEQYF. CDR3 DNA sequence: TGTGCCTCAGAACGTGCCAGCTCCTACGAGCAGTACTTC.

CDR3 bases: TGTGCCAGCAGCAGGCGGTCTGGGGCCAACGTCCTGACTTTC. Amino acid sequence: CASSRRSGANVLTF. The chain links TRBV11-3 to TRBJ2-6; D ambiguous. CDR1 and CDR2 from the germline V gene are SGHNT and YENEEA. This CDR3 has 14 amino acids. Trimming cost V 5 bases and J 1 base, with 6 bases left between them.

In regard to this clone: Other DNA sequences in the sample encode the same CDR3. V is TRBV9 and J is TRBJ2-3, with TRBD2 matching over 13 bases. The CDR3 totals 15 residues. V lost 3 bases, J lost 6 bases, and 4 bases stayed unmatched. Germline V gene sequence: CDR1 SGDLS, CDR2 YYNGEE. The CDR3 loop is CASSGTSGGADTQYF. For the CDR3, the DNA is TGTGCCAGCAGCGGAACTAGCGGGGGGGCGGATACGCAGTATTTT.

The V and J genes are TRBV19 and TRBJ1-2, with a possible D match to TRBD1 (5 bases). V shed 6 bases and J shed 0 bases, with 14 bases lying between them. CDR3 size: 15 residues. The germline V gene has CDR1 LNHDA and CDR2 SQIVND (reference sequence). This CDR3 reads CASREGRGANYGYTF. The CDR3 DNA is TGTGCCAGTAGGGAGGGACGTGGAGCTAACTATGGCTACACCTTC. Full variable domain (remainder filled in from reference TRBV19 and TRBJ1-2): DGGITQSPKYLFRKEGQNVTLSCEQNLNHDAMYWYRQDPGQGLRLIYYSQIVNDFQKGDIAEGYSVSREKKESFPLTVTSAQKNPTAFYLCASREGRGANYGYTFGSGTRLTVV.

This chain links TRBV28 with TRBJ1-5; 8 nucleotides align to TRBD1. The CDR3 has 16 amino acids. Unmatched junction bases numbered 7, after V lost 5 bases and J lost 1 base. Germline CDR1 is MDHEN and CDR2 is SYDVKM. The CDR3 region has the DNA TGTGCCAGCAGTCCCCCAGGGGGCAGAAGCAATCAGCCCCAGCATTTT. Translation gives CASSPPGGRSNQPQHF.